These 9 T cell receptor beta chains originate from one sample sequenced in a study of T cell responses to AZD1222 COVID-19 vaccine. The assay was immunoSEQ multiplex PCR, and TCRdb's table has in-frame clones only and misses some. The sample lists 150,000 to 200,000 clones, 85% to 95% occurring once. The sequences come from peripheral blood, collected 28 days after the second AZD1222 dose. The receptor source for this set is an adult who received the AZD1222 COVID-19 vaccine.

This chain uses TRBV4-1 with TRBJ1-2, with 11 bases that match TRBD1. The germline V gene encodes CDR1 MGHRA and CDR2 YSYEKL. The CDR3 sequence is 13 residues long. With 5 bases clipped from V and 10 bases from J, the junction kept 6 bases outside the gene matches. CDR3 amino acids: CASSSRTGGNYTF. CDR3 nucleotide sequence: TGCGCCAGCAGCTCCCGGACAGGGGGCAACTACACCTTC.

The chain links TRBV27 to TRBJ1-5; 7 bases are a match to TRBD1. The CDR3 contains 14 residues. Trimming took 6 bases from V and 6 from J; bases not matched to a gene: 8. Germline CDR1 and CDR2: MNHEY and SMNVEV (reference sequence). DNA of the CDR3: TGTGCCAGCAGCCTAGGAACAGGGGCTCAGCCCCAGCATTTT. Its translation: CASSLGTGAQPQHF.

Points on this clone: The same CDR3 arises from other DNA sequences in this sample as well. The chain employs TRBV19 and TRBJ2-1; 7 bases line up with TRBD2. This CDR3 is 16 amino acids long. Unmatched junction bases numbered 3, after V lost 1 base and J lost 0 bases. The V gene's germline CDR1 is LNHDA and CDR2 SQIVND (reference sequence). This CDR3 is CASSIVGGSSYNEQFF. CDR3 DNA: TGTGCCAGTAGTATAGTCGGCGGGAGCTCCTACAATGAGCAGTTCTTC.

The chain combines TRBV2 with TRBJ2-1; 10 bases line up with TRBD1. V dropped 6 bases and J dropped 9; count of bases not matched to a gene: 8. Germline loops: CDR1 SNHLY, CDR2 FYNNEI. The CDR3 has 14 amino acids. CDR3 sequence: CASRIGQGVGEQFF. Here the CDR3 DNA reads TGTGCCAGCAGAATCGGACAGGGGGTTGGTGAGCAGTTCTTC.

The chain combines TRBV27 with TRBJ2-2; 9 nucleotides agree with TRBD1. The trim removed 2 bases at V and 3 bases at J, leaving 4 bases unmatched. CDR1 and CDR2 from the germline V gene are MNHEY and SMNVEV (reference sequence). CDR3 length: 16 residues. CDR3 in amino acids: CASSLGQGRDTGELFF. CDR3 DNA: TGTGCCAGCAGTTTAGGACAGGGGAGGGACACCGGGGAGCTGTTTTTT.

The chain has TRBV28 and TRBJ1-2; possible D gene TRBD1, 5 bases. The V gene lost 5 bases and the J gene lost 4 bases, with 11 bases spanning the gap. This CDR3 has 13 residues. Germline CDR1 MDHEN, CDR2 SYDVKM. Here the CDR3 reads CASSPGGVYGYTF. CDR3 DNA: TGTGCCAGCAGTCCGGGAGGGGTCTATGGCTACACCTTC.

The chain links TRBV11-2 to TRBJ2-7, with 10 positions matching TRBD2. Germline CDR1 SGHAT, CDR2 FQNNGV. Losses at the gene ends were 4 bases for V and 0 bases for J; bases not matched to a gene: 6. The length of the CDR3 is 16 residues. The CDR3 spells CASSSLSGRRSYEQYF. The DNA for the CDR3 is TGTGCCAGCAGCTCCCTTAGCGGGAGGCGCTCCTACGAGCAGTACTTC.

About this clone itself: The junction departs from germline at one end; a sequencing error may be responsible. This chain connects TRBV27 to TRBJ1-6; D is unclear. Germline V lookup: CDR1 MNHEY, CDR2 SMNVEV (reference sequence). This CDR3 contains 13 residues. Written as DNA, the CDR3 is TGTGCCACCAGTTTGGGTTTCTATTCACCCCTCCACTTT. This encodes CATSLGFYSPLHF.

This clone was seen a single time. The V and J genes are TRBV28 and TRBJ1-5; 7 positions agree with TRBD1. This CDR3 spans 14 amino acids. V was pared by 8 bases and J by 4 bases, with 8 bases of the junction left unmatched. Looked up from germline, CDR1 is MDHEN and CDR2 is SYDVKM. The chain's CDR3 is CASSTGFPNQPQHF. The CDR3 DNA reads TGTGCCAGCTCGACAGGGTTCCCTAATCAGCCCCAGCATTTT.